The 8 T cell receptor beta chains below come from one sample, sequenced in a study of blood T cells in healthy people across ages (dated by TCRdb to between 2014 and 2017). The library was generated by 5' RACE. Sequencer: Illumina HiSeq 2500. A second PCR of about 6 to 12 cycles was run with a J-beta primer mix and a sample-barcoded 5' primer. The public reads were quality trimmed at Q25 with fastp and then assembled into clones with MiXCR by TCRdb, keeping productive beta chains. For every CDR3 protein sequence, its rows merge into one entry that carries the most common genes and DNA. The sample has roughly 650,000 distinct CDR3 sequences on record, less than 40% of them singletons. Of the sample, over 15% falls within the top ten clones. The specimen sequenced was blood. These TCRs come from a woman aged 80 or older in good health. Donor details come from another sample of the same person, matched by shared clones.

This clonotype was picked up many times. The chain links TRBV15 to TRBJ2-1; D gene ambiguous. The CDR3 loop spans 12 amino acids. V was cut by 0 bases and J by 10 bases, with 7 bases left in between. Germline-derived CDR1 and CDR2 are LNHNV and YYDKDF (reference sequence). CDR3: CATSRDGREQFF. CDR3 in DNA: TGTGCCACCAGCAGAGATGGTAGAGAGCAGTTCTTC. The full variable domain, in which reference TRBV15 and TRBJ2-1 provide the parts outside the CDR3, is DAMVIQNPRYQVTQFGKPVTLSCSQTLNHNVMYWYQQKSSQAPKLLFHYYDKDFNNEADTPDNFQSRRPNTSFCFLDIRSPGLGDTAMYLCATSRDGREQFFGPGTRLTVL.

This clonotype has at least ten counts. The chain has TRBV6-5 and TRBJ2-5; 12 nucleotides line up with TRBD2. The CDR3 extends over 17 amino acids. CDR1 is MNHEY, CDR2 SVGAGI, per germline. The trim removed 0 bases at V and 3 bases at J, leaving 5 bases unmatched. CDR3 protein: CASSYSGLAGYEETQYF. For the CDR3, the DNA is TGTGCCAGCAGTTACTCTGGACTAGCGGGATACGAAGAGACCCAGTACTTC.

The chain uses TRBV5-1 and TRBJ2-5; D gene uncertain. The CDR3 length is 15 residues. V was shortened by 3 bases and J by 1 base, with 13 bases between the two germline ends. Germline assignment: CDR1 SGHRS and CDR2 YFSETQ. The CDR3 DNA sequence: TGCGCCAGCAGCTCTTTGGTGGGGTTCCAAGAGACCCAGTACTTC. Amino acids: CASSSLVGFQETQYF.

This clonotype was observed a handful of times. A single base separates this from a much larger clone, so it may be a read error. The chain couples TRBV4-2 to TRBJ2-5; tentatively, D is TRBD2 (5 bases). This CDR3 has 14 residues. Germline V gives CDR1 LGHNA, CDR2 YNFKEQ. The CDR3 DNA is TGTGCCAACAGCCAAGAGGGTAGAGAAGAGACCCAGTACTTC. Amino acids: CANSQEGREETQYF.

This clonotype was picked up many times. The rearrangement uses TRBV29-1 and TRBJ1-2, with unresolved D. V was trimmed by 7 bases and J by 5 bases, leaving 11 bases between them. Germline V gives CDR1 SQVTM, CDR2 ANQGSEA. The CDR3 has 11 amino acids. This CDR3 is CSAEAVYGYTF. In DNA, the CDR3 is TGCAGCGCCGAGGCGGTTTATGGCTACACCTTC.

This clonotype showed up many times. The J gene is TRBJ2-1, the V gene TRBV7-2, with TRBD2 matching over 9 bases. This CDR3 is built from 15 residues. Germline assignment: CDR1 SGHTA and CDR2 FQGNSA. Trimming took 5 bases from V and 4 from J; bases not matched to a gene: 6. The CDR3 reads CASSPERGAYNEQFF. The CDR3 bases are TGTGCCAGCAGCCCCGAGCGGGGGGCATACAATGAGCAGTTCTTC.

This clonotype was detected many times. The chain is built from TRBV7-2 and TRBJ2-7, with D hard to call. The CDR3 loop spans 14 amino acids. Germline loops: CDR1 SGHTA, CDR2 FQGNSA. V dropped 1 base and J dropped 0 bases, with 7 bases sitting between them. In DNA form, the CDR3 reads TGTGCCAGCAGCTTAGAGACATACTCCTACGAGCAGTACTTC. The encoded protein is CASSLETYSYEQYF.

At least ten counts were recorded for this clonotype. V and J are TRBV20-1 and TRBJ1-2; D is unresolved. Germline V gives CDR1 DFQATT, CDR2 SNEGSKA (reference sequence). The V end lost 0 bases, the J end lost 4 bases, and 15 bases lay between the germline ends. The CDR3 length is 15 residues. Here the CDR3 DNA reads TGCAGTGCTAGAGAACCGGGGAGAGTGATCTATGGCTACACCTTC. It encodes CSAREPGRVIYGYTF.